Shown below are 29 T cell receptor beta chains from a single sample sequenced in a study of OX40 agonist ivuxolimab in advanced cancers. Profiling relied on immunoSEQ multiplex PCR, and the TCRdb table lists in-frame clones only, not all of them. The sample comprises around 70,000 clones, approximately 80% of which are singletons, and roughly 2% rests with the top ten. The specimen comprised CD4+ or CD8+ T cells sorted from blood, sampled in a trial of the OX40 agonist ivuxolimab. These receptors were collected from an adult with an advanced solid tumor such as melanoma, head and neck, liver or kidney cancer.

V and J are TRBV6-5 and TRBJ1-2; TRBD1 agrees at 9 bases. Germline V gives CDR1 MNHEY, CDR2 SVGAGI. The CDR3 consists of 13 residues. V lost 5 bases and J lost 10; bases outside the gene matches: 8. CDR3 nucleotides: TGTGCCAGCAGTACGGGGGACAGGGCCGTCTACACCTTC. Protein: CASSTGDRAVYTF.

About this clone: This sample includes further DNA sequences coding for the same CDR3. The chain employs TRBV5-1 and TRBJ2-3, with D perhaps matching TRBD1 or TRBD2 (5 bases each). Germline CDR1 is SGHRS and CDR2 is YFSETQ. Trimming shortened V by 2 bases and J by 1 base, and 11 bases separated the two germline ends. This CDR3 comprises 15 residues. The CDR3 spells CASSFQRGGTDTQYF. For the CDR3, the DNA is TGCGCCAGCAGCTTTCAGAGGGGAGGCACAGATACGCAGTATTTT.

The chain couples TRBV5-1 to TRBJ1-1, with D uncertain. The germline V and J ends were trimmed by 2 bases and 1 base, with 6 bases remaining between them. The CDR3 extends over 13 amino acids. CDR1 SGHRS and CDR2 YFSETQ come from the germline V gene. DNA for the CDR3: TGCGCCAGCAGCTTAGACCCGAACACTGAAGCTTTCTTT. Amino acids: CASSLDPNTEAFF.

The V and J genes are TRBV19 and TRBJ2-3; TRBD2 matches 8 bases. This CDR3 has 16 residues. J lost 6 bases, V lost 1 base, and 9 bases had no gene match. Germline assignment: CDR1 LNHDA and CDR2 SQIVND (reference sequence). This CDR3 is CASSIGGSGSGDTQYF. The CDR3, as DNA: TGTGCCAGTAGTATAGGAGGCAGCGGGAGTGGGGATACGCAGTATTTT. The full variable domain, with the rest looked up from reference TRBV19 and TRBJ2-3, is DGGITQSPKYLFRKEGQNVTLSCEQNLNHDAMYWYRQDPGQGLRLIYYSQIVNDFQKGDIAEGYSVSREKKESFPLTVTSAQKNPTAFYLCASSIGGSGSGDTQYFGPGTRLTVL.

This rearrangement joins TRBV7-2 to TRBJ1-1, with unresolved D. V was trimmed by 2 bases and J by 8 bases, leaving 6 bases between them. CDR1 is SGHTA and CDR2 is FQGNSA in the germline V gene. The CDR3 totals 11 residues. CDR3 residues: CASSLFEEAFF. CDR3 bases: TGTGCCAGCAGCTTATTTGAGGAAGCTTTCTTT.

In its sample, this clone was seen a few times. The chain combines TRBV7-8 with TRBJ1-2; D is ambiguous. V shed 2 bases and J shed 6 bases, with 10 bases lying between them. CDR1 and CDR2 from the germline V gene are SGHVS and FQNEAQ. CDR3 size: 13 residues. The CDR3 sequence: CASSLTVRDGYTF. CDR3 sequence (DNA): TGTGCCAGCAGCTTAACGGTTCGGGATGGCTACACCTTC. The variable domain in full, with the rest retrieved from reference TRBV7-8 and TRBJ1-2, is GAGVSQSPRYKVAKRGQDVALRCDPISGHVSLFWYQQALGQGPEFLTYFQNEAQLDKSGLPSDRFFAERPEGSVSTLKIQRTQQEDSAVYLCASSLTVRDGYTFGSGTRLTVV.

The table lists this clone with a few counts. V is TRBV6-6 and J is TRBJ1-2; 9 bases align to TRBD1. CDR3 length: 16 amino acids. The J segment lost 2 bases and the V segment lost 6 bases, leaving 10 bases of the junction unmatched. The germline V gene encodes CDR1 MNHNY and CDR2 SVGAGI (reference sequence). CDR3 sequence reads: CASRGGSGQGNYGYTF. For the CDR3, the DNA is TGTGCCAGCAGGGGAGGGTCGGGACAGGGCAACTATGGCTACACCTTC.

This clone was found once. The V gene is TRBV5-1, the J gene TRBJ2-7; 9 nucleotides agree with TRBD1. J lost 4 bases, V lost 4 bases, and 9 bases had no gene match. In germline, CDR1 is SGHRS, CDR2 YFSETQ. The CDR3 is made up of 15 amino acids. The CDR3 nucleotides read TGCGCCAGCAGCCGGAGTGGGGACAGGGTGTACGAGCAGTACTTC. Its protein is CASSRSGDRVYEQYF.

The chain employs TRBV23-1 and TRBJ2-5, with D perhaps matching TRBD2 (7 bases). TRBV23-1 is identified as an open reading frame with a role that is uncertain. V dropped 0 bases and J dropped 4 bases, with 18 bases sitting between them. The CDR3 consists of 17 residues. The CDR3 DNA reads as TGCGCCAGCAGTCAATCCCCCCGGAAAGGGGGGGGAGAGACCCAGTACTTC. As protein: CASSQSPRKGGGETQYF.

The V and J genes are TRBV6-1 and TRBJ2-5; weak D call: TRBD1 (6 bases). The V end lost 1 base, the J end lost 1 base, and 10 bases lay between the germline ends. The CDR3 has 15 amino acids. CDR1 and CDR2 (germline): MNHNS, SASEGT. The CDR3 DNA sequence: TGTGCCAGCAGTGAAGTGGGGGCCGTCCAAGAGACCCAGTACTTC. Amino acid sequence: CASSEVGAVQETQYF.

The DNA of the CDR3 is TGTGCCAGCAGCTACAGACAGGGGCGCTCAGGCTACGAGCAGTACTTC. The encoded protein is CASSYRQGRSGYEQYF. The chain recombines TRBV13 with TRBJ2-7; 8 bases are a match to TRBD1. The CDR3 is made up of 16 amino acids. Unmatched junction bases numbered 11, after V lost 4 bases and J lost 3 bases. From germline, CDR1 is PRHDT and CDR2 FYEKMQ (reference sequence).

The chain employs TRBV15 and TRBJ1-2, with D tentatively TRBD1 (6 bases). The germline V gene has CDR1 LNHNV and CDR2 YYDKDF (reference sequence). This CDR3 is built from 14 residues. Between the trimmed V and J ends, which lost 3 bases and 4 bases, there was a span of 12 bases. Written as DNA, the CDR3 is TGTGCCACCAGCAGCTCTCAGGGGTTCTATGGCTACACCTTC. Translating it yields CATSSSQGFYGYTF.

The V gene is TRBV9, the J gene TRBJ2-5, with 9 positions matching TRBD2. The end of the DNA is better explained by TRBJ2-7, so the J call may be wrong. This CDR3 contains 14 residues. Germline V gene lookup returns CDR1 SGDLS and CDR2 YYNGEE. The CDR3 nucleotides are TGTGCCAGCAGCCGGACTAGCGAGTCCTACGAGCAGTACTTC. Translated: CASSRTSESYEQYF.

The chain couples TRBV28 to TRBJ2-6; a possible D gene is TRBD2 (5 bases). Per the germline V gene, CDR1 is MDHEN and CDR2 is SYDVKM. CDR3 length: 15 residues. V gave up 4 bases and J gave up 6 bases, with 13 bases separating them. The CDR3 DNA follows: TGTGCCAGCAGTTGGAGGAATGGGTTGGCCAACGTCCTGACTTTC. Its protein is CASSWRNGLANVLTF.

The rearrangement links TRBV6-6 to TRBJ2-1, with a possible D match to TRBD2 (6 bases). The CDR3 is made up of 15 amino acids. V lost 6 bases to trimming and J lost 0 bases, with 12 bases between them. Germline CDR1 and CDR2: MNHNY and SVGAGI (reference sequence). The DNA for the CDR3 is TGTGCCAGCAGCCGGGACTTGAGCTCCTACAATGAGCAGTTCTTC. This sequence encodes CASSRDLSSYNEQFF.

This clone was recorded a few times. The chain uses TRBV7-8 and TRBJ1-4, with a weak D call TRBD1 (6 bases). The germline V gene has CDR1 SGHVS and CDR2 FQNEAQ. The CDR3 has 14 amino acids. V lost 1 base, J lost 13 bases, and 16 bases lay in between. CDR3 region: CASSLGLQGRRLFF. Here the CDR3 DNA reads TGTGCCAGCAGCTTAGGGCTACAGGGAAGAAGACTGTTTTTT.

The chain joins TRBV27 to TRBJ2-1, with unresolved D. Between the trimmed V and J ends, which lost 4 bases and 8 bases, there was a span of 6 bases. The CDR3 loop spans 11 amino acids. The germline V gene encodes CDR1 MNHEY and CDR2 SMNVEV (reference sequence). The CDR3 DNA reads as TGTGCCAGCAGTTACCGCGATGAGCAGTTCTTC. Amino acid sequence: CASSYRDEQFF.

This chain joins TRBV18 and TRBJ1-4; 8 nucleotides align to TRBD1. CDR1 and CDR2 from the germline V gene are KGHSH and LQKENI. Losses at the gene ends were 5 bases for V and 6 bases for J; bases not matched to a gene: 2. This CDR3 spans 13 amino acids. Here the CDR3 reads CASSVTGDEKLFF. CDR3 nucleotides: TGTGCCAGCTCAGTGACAGGGGATGAAAAACTGTTTTTT. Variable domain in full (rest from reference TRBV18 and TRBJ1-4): NAGVMQNPRHLVRRRGQEARLRCSPMKGHSHVYWYRQLPEEGLKFMVYLQKENIIDESGMPKERFSAEFPKEGPSILRIQQVVRGDSAAYFCASSVTGDEKLFFGSGTQLSVL.

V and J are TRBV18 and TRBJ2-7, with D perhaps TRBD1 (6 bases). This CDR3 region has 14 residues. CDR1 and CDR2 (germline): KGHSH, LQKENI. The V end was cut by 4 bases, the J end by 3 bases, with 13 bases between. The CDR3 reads CASSLRQDDYEQYF. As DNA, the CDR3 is TGTGCCAGCTCACTCCGACAGGACGACTACGAGCAGTACTTC.

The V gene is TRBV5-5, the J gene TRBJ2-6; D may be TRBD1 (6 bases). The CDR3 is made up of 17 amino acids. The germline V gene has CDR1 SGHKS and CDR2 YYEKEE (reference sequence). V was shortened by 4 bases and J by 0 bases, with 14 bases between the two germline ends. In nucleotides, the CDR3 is TGTGCCAGCAGCAGACAGGTAGCTAGCTCTGGGGCCAACGTCCTGACTTTC. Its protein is CASSRQVASSGANVLTF.

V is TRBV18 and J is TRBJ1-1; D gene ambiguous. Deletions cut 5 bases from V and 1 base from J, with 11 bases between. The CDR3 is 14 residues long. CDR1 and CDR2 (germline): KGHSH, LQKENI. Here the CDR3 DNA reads TGTGCCAGCTCATCTGGAGGTAAGAACACTGAAGCTTTCTTT. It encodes CASSSGGKNTEAFF.

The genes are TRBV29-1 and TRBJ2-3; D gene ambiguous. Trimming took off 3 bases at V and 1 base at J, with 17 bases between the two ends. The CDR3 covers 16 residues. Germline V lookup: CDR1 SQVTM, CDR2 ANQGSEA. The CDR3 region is CSVEGPGPHGTDTQYF. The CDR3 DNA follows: TGCAGCGTTGAGGGTCCGGGCCCTCATGGCACAGATACGCAGTATTTT.

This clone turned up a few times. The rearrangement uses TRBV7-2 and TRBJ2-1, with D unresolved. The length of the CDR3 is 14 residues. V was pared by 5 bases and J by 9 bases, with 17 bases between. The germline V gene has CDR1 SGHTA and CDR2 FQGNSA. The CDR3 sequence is CASSALTGSAEQFF. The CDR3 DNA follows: TGTGCCAGCAGCGCCCTTACGGGTTCCGCTGAGCAGTTCTTC.

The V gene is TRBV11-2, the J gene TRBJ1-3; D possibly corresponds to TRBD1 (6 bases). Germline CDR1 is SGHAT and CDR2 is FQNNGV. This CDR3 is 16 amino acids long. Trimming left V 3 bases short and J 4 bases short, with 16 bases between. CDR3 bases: TGTGCCAGCAGCTTGGATAGGGGGATTACCGGAAACACCATATATTTT. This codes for CASSLDRGITGNTIYF.

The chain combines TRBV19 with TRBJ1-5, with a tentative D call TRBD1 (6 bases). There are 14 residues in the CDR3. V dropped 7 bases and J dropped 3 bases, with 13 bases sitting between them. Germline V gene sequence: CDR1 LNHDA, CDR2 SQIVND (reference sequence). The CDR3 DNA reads TGTGCCAGTACCAAAGGGGGGGTCAATCAGCCCCAGCATTTT. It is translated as CASTKGGVNQPQHF.

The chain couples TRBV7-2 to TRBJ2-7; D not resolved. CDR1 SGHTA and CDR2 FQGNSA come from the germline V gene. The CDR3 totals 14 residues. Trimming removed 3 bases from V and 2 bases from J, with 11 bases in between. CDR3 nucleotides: TGTGCCAGCAGCTTTCCCGGCCTACCCTACGAGCAGTACTTC. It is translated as CASSFPGLPYEQYF.

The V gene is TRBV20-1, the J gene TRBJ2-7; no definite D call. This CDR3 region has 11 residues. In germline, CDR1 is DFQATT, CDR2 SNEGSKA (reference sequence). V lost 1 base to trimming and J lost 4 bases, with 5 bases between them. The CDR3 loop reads CSARVDYEQYF. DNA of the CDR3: TGCAGTGCTAGAGTAGATTACGAGCAGTACTTC.

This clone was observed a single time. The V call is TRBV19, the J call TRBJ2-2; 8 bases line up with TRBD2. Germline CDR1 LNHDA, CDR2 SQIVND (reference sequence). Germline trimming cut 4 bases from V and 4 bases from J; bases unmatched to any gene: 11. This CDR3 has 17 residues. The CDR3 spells CASSTPGGGDGTGELFF. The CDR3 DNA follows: TGTGCCAGTAGTACCCCGGGGGGGGGCGATGGCACCGGGGAGCTGTTTTTT.

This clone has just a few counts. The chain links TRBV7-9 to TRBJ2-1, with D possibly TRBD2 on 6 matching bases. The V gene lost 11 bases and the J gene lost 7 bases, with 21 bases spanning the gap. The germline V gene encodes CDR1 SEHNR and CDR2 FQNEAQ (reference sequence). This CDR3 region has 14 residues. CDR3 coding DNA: TGTGCCCACAACCCCCCACGCGGGACGAATGAGCAGTTCTTC. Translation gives CAHNPPRGTNEQFF.